The next 3 T cell receptor beta chains were all read from a single sample in a study of T cells after yellow fever vaccination. TCRdb reanalysed the 5' RACE reads using MiXCR and keeps one entry per CDR3 protein. Of some 300,000 distinct CDR3 sequences detected, around 9.3% appear once; the ten largest clones hold about 3.5%. The sequencing here drew on CD4+ T cells sorted from PBMCs, taken 5 days after the yellow fever booster vaccination. All receptors come from a man younger than 35 who received the YFV17D yellow fever vaccine.

This clonotype was detected ten times or more. This chain uses TRBV12-3 or TRBV12-4 with TRBJ2-1, with D tentatively TRBD2 (5 bases). This CDR3 region has 16 residues. V was pared by 6 bases and J by 0 bases, with 15 bases between. The CDR3 DNA is TGTGCCAGCAGGCCCCGGCGAGGGAGCTCCTACAATGAGCAGTTCTTC. Translated, it gives CASRPRRGSSYNEQFF.

This clonotype appeared a few times. The V gene is TRBV28, the J gene TRBJ2-3, with TRBD1 as a possible D gene (5 bases). Trimming took 4 bases from V and 3 from J, leaving 14 bases between them. From germline, CDR1 is MDHEN and CDR2 SYDVKM. This CDR3 comprises 15 residues. The CDR3 sequence is CASSSAQGRTDTQYF. For the CDR3, the DNA is TGTGCCAGCAGTTCGGCCCAGGGTAGGACAGATACGCAGTATTTT.

This sequence joins TRBV20-1 and TRBJ2-5; 7 positions match TRBD1. J lost 3 bases, V lost 5 bases, and 3 bases had no gene match. The germline gives CDR1 DFQATT, CDR2 SNEGSKA (reference sequence). This CDR3 has 12 residues. CDR3 amino acids: CSARRGKETQYF. The CDR3 DNA follows: TGCAGTGCTCGCAGGGGGAAAGAGACCCAGTACTTC.